The 30 T cell receptor beta chains below come from one sample, sequenced in a study of identical twins. Using its own MiXCR run on the 5' RACE reads, TCRdb lists one record per CDR3 protein. The table has 200,000 or so distinct CDR3 sequences, around 6.9% seen once. The data were also submitted as part of a second study, on yellow fever vaccine responses in identical twins.

Material: memory (CD45RO+) T cells sorted from blood. These receptors all stem from a woman aged 18-35 years in good health.

Many counts were recorded for this clonotype. The chain combines TRBV29-1 with TRBJ1-4, with D maybe TRBD1 (6 bases). Germline V gene sequence: CDR1 SQVTM, CDR2 ANQGSEA. The CDR3 is 14 residues long. Trimming left V 7 bases short and J 2 bases short, with 14 bases between. DNA of the CDR3: TGCAGCGGAAGAGGCGGGGGCACTAATGAAAAACTGTTTTTT. Protein: CSGRGGGTNEKLFF.

The genes are TRBV4-1 and TRBJ2-5; perhaps TRBD2 as D (6 bases). Looked up from germline, CDR1 is MGHRA and CDR2 is YSYEKL. Trimming removed 1 base from V and 5 bases from J, with 11 bases in between. The CDR3 loop spans 14 amino acids. The CDR3 sequence is CASSQGGTLETQYF. In nucleotides, the CDR3 is TGCGCCAGCAGCCAAGGCGGGACCTTGGAGACCCAGTACTTC.

Many counts were recorded for this clonotype. The gene calls are TRBV5-1 and TRBJ2-5, with 8 positions matching TRBD2. The germline V gene encodes CDR1 SGHRS and CDR2 YFSETQ. V gave up 2 bases and J gave up 0 bases; unmatched junction bases: 9. The CDR3 is 17 amino acids. This chain's CDR3 is CASSLPGGDPYQETQYF. Written as DNA, the CDR3 is TGCGCCAGCAGCTTACCGGGGGGGGACCCGTACCAAGAGACCCAGTACTTC.

This clonotype was detected a few times. CDR3 bases: TGTGCCAGCAGTTCTCGTTTCGGCGAGCAGTACTTC. It specifies CASSSRFGEQYF. V and J are TRBV28 and TRBJ2-7; D is unresolved. Germline V gene lookup returns CDR1 MDHEN and CDR2 SYDVKM. The CDR3 has 12 amino acids. Trimming stripped 4 bases from V and 6 bases from J, with 10 bases between.

The rearrangement uses TRBV5-1 and TRBJ2-7, with D unclear. CDR3 length: 12 amino acids. Germline values: CDR1 SGHRS, CDR2 YFSETQ. Trimming took 5 bases from V and 8 from J, leaving 14 bases between them. The CDR3 DNA is TGCGCCAGCAGTCTGACCGAGGATAAGCAGTACTTC. Protein product: CASSLTEDKQYF.

This clonotype was seen repeatedly, ten times or more. CDR3 nucleotide sequence: TGTGCCAGCAGTTCAGCCGGGAACCTCTACGAGCAGTACTTC. It translates to CASSSAGNLYEQYF. The chain has TRBV11-2 and TRBJ2-7, with a weak D call TRBD2 (5 bases). V lost 6 bases to trimming and J lost 3 bases, with 15 bases between them. Germline-derived CDR1 and CDR2 are SGHAT and FQNNGV. The CDR3 length is 14 residues.

This clonotype was seen ten or more times. This chain connects TRBV7-9 to TRBJ2-7, with 9 bases fitting TRBD1. Germline V gives CDR1 SEHNR, CDR2 FQNEAQ (reference sequence). V was clipped by 5 bases and J by 5 bases; unmatched bases: 7. The length of the CDR3 is 14 residues. CDR3 nucleotide sequence: TGTGCCAGCAGCCTGGACAGGGGCAAGGACGAGCAGTACTTC. It translates to CASSLDRGKDEQYF.

To note about this clonotype: The junction departs from the called germline gene at one end, perhaps through a read error. The chain recombines TRBV18 with TRBJ2-1, with D possibly being TRBD1 or TRBD2 (5 bases each). The CDR3 consists of 14 residues. Germline lookup yields CDR1 KGHSH and CDR2 LQKENI. The CDR3 sequence: CPSSPGTIYNEQFF. The CDR3 bases are TGTCCCAGCTCACCCGGGACCATCTACAATGAGCAGTTCTTC.

The chain links TRBV12-3 or TRBV12-4 to TRBJ2-1, with 13 bases identical to TRBD2. The V segment lost 6 bases and the J segment 1 base; nucleotides outside the gene matches: 9. The CDR3 totals 18 residues. The CDR3 loop reads CASSRLAGGTFSYNEQFF. CDR3 DNA: TGTGCCAGCAGCAGACTAGCGGGGGGCACTTTTTCCTACAATGAGCAGTTCTTC.

A remark on this clonotype: Compared with germline, one end of the junction differs, possibly owing to a read error. CDR3 DNA: TGTGCTAGCAGCTTATCCTCTGCGAACACCGGGGAGCTGTTTTTT. It yields the protein CASSLSSANTGELFF. J is TRBJ2-2 and V is TRBV7-7; D gene ambiguous. Germline values: CDR1 SSHAT, CDR2 FNYEAQ (reference sequence). This CDR3 spans 15 amino acids.

The V and J genes are TRBV6-1 and TRBJ1-2, with D tentatively TRBD1 (6 bases). V lost 5 bases to trimming and J lost 8 bases, with 18 bases between them. Germline lookup yields CDR1 MNHNS and CDR2 SASEGT. This CDR3 comprises 14 residues. CDR3 bases: TGTGCCAGCAGTCGGGACAACTACCCTCGCGGCTACACCTTC. Its translation: CASSRDNYPRGYTF.

The V and J genes are TRBV6-2 or TRBV6-3 and TRBJ2-1; 7 bases are a match to TRBD2. CDR3 length equals 13 residues. From germline, CDR1 is MNHEY and CDR2 SVGEGT. The V and J ends lost 2 bases and 10 bases, in that order; junction bases with no gene match: 5. In nucleotides, the CDR3 is TGTGCCAGCAGTTACCGCGGGGGAGGGGAGCAGTTCTTC. It is translated as CASSYRGGGEQFF.

This clonotype came up a few times. The rearrangement links TRBV12-3 or TRBV12-4 to TRBJ2-7; tentatively, D is TRBD2 (5 bases). Between the trimmed V and J ends, which lost 6 bases and 0 bases, there was a span of 15 bases. The CDR3 loop spans 15 amino acids. DNA for the CDR3: TGTGCCAGCAGGGGCGGGCACTCGACCTCCTACGAGCAGTACTTC. Protein sequence: CASRGGHSTSYEQYF.

The sample holds a few counts of this clonotype. The rearrangement joins TRBV28 to TRBJ2-1; the match to TRBD2 covers 9 bases. The CDR3 contains 15 residues. The V gene end was trimmed by 6 bases and the J gene end by 9 bases; junction bases not matched to a gene: 12. From germline, CDR1 is MDHEN and CDR2 SYDVKM. The CDR3 sequence is CASSSTSGLRGEQFF. The CDR3 DNA is TGTGCCAGCAGCTCGACTAGCGGACTCCGGGGTGAGCAGTTCTTC.

The sample holds many counts of this clonotype. DNA for the CDR3: TGTGCCAGCAGTGAACAAAATCTTACAGGTACCGACGAGCAGTACTTC. Amino acids: CASSEQNLTGTDEQYF. The chain combines TRBV25-1 with TRBJ2-7, with TRBD1 as a possible D gene (5 bases). CDR1 MGHDK and CDR2 SYGVNS come from the germline V gene. V was shortened by 2 bases and J by 5 bases, with 19 bases between the two germline ends. The CDR3 is 16 amino acids.

There are many counts of this clonotype. The rearrangement joins TRBV20-1 to TRBJ1-6; 7 nucleotides match TRBD1. Unmatched junction bases numbered 8, after V lost 6 bases and J lost 0 bases. Germline values: CDR1 DFQATT, CDR2 SNEGSKA (reference sequence). The CDR3 has 16 amino acids. The CDR3: CSAGQPWSSYNSPLHF. CDR3 sequence (DNA): TGCAGTGCGGGACAGCCTTGGAGCTCCTATAATTCACCCCTCCACTTT.

This clonotype was detected a few times. The chain links TRBV7-3 to TRBJ2-3, with TRBD2 matching over 8 bases. Germline V gene data show CDR1 as SGHTA and CDR2 as FQGTGA. The V segment lost 5 bases and the J segment 2 bases; nucleotides outside the gene matches: 9. This CDR3 is 16 amino acids long. CDR3: CASSPRGGKPTDTQYF. The CDR3 DNA reads TGTGCCAGCAGCCCCCGGGGGGGGAAACCCACAGATACGCAGTATTTT.

This clonotype was seen more than once but under ten times. The rearrangement links TRBV15 to TRBJ2-7; no definite D call. The CDR3 totals 15 residues. Trimming shortened V by 3 bases and J by 1 base, and 13 bases separated the two germline ends. CDR1 is LNHNV, CDR2 YYDKDF, per germline (reference sequence). Written as DNA, the CDR3 is TGTGCCACCAGCAGGGACCTCCAGGAATCCTACGAGCAGTACTTC. Amino acid sequence: CATSRDLQESYEQYF.

This chain uses TRBV6-1 with TRBJ2-3; D not certain. Trimming cost V 5 bases and J 0 bases, with 9 bases left between them. Germline lookup yields CDR1 MNHNS and CDR2 SASEGT. The CDR3 spans 14 residues. CDR3 nucleotides: TGTGCCAGCAGTCCCCGTAATAGCACAGATACGCAGTATTTT. This codes for CASSPRNSTDTQYF.

This clonotype was seen a handful of times. The J gene is TRBJ1-3, the V gene TRBV6-5; the D is unclear. Trimming pared 0 bases from V and 0 bases from J, leaving 12 bases between. The CDR3 sequence is 17 residues long. Germline lookup yields CDR1 MNHEY and CDR2 SVGAGI. CDR3 sequence reads: CASSYSGSSVSGNTIYF. CDR3 bases: TGTGCCAGCAGTTACTCGGGCAGCTCTGTCTCTGGAAACACCATATATTTT.

This clonotype was detected many times. V and J are TRBV7-9 and TRBJ2-1; TRBD2 aligns across 14 bases. V shed 5 bases and J 7 bases; nucleotides not matched to a gene: 7. CDR3 length: 16 amino acids. The germline V gene has CDR1 SEHNR and CDR2 FQNEAQ (reference sequence). The CDR3: CASSRTSGRLLNEQFF. CDR3 bases: TGTGCCAGCAGCCGGACTAGCGGGAGGTTGTTGAATGAGCAGTTCTTC.

This clonotype was seen ten or more times. The V call is TRBV19, the J call TRBJ2-7; TRBD1 might be the D (5 bases). V was shortened by 5 bases and J by 0 bases, with 11 bases between the two germline ends. The germline V gene has CDR1 LNHDA and CDR2 SQIVND (reference sequence). This CDR3 spans 14 amino acids. CDR3 sequence: CASSSTASSYEQYF. The CDR3 coding sequence is TGTGCCAGTAGTTCGACAGCTAGCTCCTACGAGCAGTACTTC.

This clonotype has ten or more counts. The rearrangement joins TRBV20-1 to TRBJ1-2; D might be TRBD1 (5 bases). The V gene's germline CDR1 is DFQATT and CDR2 SNEGSKA (reference sequence). V lost 1 base and J lost 3, with 6 bases in between. There are 12 residues in the CDR3. CDR3 region: CSARGGDYGYTF. The CDR3 DNA reads as TGCAGTGCTAGAGGAGGGGACTATGGCTACACCTTC.

This clonotype appeared many times. The chain has TRBV29-1 and TRBJ2-7; the match to TRBD1 covers 8 bases. From germline, CDR1 is SQVTM and CDR2 ANQGSEA. V trimming: 3 bases; J trimming: 4 bases; junction bases outside the gene matches: 5. The CDR3 length is 13 residues. CDR3 sequence (DNA): TGCAGCGTTGACCCAGGGGGCGGGTACGAGCAGTACTTC. Translated, it gives CSVDPGGGYEQYF.

This clonotype has a count of ten or more. This rearrangement joins TRBV3-1 to TRBJ2-2; 9 bases agree with TRBD2. Per the germline V gene, CDR1 is LGHDT and CDR2 is YNNKEL (reference sequence). J lost 1 base, V lost 1 base, and 19 bases had no gene match. This CDR3 has 22 residues. The CDR3 nucleotides are TGTGCCAGCAGCCAAGCGGTCAGGACTAGCGTGCGATTTGAGGTGAACACCGGGGAGCTGTTTTTT. Encoded protein: CASSQAVRTSVRFEVNTGELFF.

This chain links TRBV4-1 with TRBJ2-1; TRBD2 matches at 9 bases. CDR1 is MGHRA, CDR2 YSYEKL, per germline. The CDR3 is 15 amino acids. Germline trimming cut 4 bases from V and 8 bases from J; bases unmatched to any gene: 9. CDR3 in amino acids: CASSLREGSPDEQFF. In DNA form, the CDR3 reads TGCGCCAGCAGCCTGCGGGAGGGCTCACCGGATGAGCAGTTCTTC.

J is TRBJ2-5 and V is TRBV6-2 or TRBV6-3; TRBD2 aligns across 15 bases. This CDR3 region has 17 residues. Germline V lookup: CDR1 MNHEY, CDR2 SVGEGT. After removal of 4 bases from V and 2 bases from J, the junction contained 5 bases not matched to a gene. For the CDR3, the DNA is TGTGCCAGCAGTTCGTGGACTAGCGGGAGGGTACAAGAGACCCAGTACTTC. Encoded protein: CASSSWTSGRVQETQYF.

This clonotype was detected only a few times. The V and J genes are TRBV15 and TRBJ2-7; D gene unclear. Germline V gene sequence: CDR1 LNHNV, CDR2 YYDKDF (reference sequence). V lost 0 bases and J lost 0, with 6 bases in between. This CDR3 region has 14 residues. Written as DNA, the CDR3 is TGTGCCACCAGCAGAGATCAACTCTCCTACGAGCAGTACTTC. This gives the protein CATSRDQLSYEQYF.

This clonotype was seen many times. V usage is TRBV6-1 and J usage is TRBJ1-1, with TRBD1 matching over 9 bases. Germline V gene data show CDR1 as MNHNS and CDR2 as SASEGT. V was pared by 6 bases and J by 5 bases, with 10 bases of the junction left unmatched. The CDR3 has 15 amino acids. The CDR3 spells CASSEDRGRLTEAFF. DNA of the CDR3: TGTGCCAGCAGCGAGGACAGGGGACGCTTGACTGAAGCTTTCTTT.

This clonotype was recorded a few times. The rearrangement uses TRBV9 and TRBJ1-2; 12 bases fit TRBD1. V was pared by 4 bases and J by 8 bases, with 3 bases of the junction left unmatched. In germline, CDR1 is SGDLS, CDR2 YYNGEE. The CDR3 runs 13 residues. CDR3 nucleotide sequence: TGTGCCAGCAGCCCGGGACAGGGGGCAGGCTACACCTTC. Translated: CASSPGQGAGYTF.